This T cell receptor (beta chain) was captured in a study of blood T cell repertoires in COVID-19. Germline loops: CDR1 MDHEN, CDR2 SYDVKM. The CDR3 loop spans 15 amino acids. V dropped 7 bases and J dropped 6; count of bases not matched to a gene: 15. In the study's own analysis: Estimation of nucleated cell counts relied on the amplification of reference gene primers. Sequencing was performed with immunoSEQ multiplex PCR; in TCRdb, only in-frame clones are kept and a portion is missing. V and J calls and clone size are those listed in that table; D and trimming were worked out from the DNA. The sample lists 100,000 to 110,000 clones; around four fifths were seen once.

The sample was peripheral blood. The chain recombines TRBV28 with TRBJ2-7, with TRBD2 identical over 7 bases. The clonotype comes from a man between 50 and 59 years old with active or convalescent COVID-19. For the CDR3, the DNA is TGTGCCAGCACCACCCTCCAGGAGGGAGGGCTCGAGCAGTACTTC. As protein: CASTTLQEGGLEQYF.